Shown below are 13 T cell receptor beta chains from a single sample sequenced in a study of T-cell reconstitution after alpha-beta-depleted transplantation in children. Study-wide findings and caveats: When one year had passed after transplant, most T-cell counts and diversity came from newly produced T cells.

A TCRbeta library incorporating unique molecular identifiers was prepared. MiXCR, run by TCRdb on the PCR reads, gives a single entry per CDR3 protein. Here the sample spans about 300,000 distinct CDR3 sequences, over 7% being singletons. The antigens these receptors bind are not known. The sequencing used peripheral blood, collected 360 days after TCRalphabeta/CD19-depleted stem cell transplant. Every receptor here comes from a female patient aged 2-9 years who had a stem cell transplant for Fanconi anemia, so the T cells may come from the graft donor.

This rearrangement joins TRBV28 to TRBJ2-1, with D perhaps matching TRBD1 or TRBD2 (6 bases each). The CDR3 is 16 residues long. CDR1 is MDHEN, CDR2 SYDVKM, per germline. V dropped 3 bases and J dropped 3 bases, with 15 bases sitting between them. The CDR3 protein is CASSFHSGGLYNEQFF. The CDR3 nucleotides are TGTGCCAGCAGTTTTCATTCCGGGGGCCTCTACAATGAGCAGTTCTTC.

This clonotype was detected many times. The rearrangement joins TRBV5-1 to TRBJ2-7; 7 positions match TRBD1. Germline-derived CDR1 and CDR2 are SGHRS and YFSETQ. The ends lost 0 bases at V and 3 bases at J; junction bases unmatched: 9. CDR3 size: 16 residues. CDR3 loop: CASSLALGAGGYEQYF. Here the CDR3 DNA reads TGCGCCAGCAGCTTGGCCCTTGGGGCAGGGGGCTACGAGCAGTACTTC.

This clonotype was counted many times. This chain links TRBV20-1 with TRBJ1-5; the D is unclear. Trimming took 0 bases from V and 0 from J, leaving 6 bases between them. Germline CDR1 reads DFQATT; CDR2 reads SNEGSKA (reference sequence). CDR3 length: 14 amino acids. CDR3 sequence reads: CSARDIYSNQPQHF. The DNA for the CDR3 is TGCAGTGCTAGAGACATCTATAGCAATCAGCCCCAGCATTTT.

This clonotype showed up just a few times. The chain couples TRBV6-2 or TRBV6-3 to TRBJ2-1; 10 positions match TRBD2. The CDR3 is made up of 14 amino acids. Trimming at V came to 6 bases and at J to 5 bases, leaving 4 bases not matched to a gene. Germline V gives CDR1 MNHEY, CDR2 SVGEGT. The CDR3 reads CASSLAGAHNEQFF. The CDR3 DNA is TGTGCCAGCAGCCTAGCGGGGGCCCACAATGAGCAGTTCTTC.

This clonotype was seen more than once but under ten times. V usage is TRBV24-1 and J usage is TRBJ2-1; 9 bases line up with TRBD1. With V trimmed by 10 bases and J by 4 bases, 7 bases remained unmatched. There are 14 residues in the CDR3. CDR1 KGHDR and CDR2 SFDVKD come from the germline V gene. The CDR3 protein is CATDPGQGYNEQFF. The CDR3 DNA is TGTGCCACGGATCCGGGACAGGGATACAATGAGCAGTTCTTC.

The gene calls are TRBV6-1 and TRBJ1-6; D gene uncertain. Trimming took off 8 bases at V and 4 bases at J, with 18 bases between the two ends. The CDR3 has 16 amino acids. Germline CDR1 MNHNS, CDR2 SASEGT. The CDR3 bases are TGTGCCAGCGGGAATAGAGGGAGCGCGTATAATTCACCCCTCCACTTT. It codes for CASGNRGSAYNSPLHF.

This clonotype was seen a handful of times. This sequence joins TRBV4-1 and TRBJ1-1; D may be TRBD1 (5 bases). V shed 1 base and J shed 5 bases, with 8 bases lying between them. The germline V gene encodes CDR1 MGHRA and CDR2 YSYEKL. The CDR3 totals 13 residues. The CDR3 loop is CASSQGGKTEAFF. The CDR3 region has the DNA TGCGCCAGCAGCCAAGGGGGGAAAACTGAAGCTTTCTTT.

In this sample, this clonotype turned up a few times. The chain carries TRBV20-1 and TRBJ2-3; 8 nucleotides align to TRBD2. CDR1 DFQATT and CDR2 SNEGSKA come from the germline V gene (reference sequence). V was clipped by 3 bases and J by 1 base; unmatched bases: 3. The CDR3 has 14 residues. Here the CDR3 DNA reads TGCAGTGCTAGCAGCGGGGGCCGCACAGATACGCAGTATTTT. Amino acids: CSASSGGRTDTQYF.

This clonotype has more than one count but fewer than ten. The chain uses TRBV30 and TRBJ1-5; D gene ambiguous. With 2 bases removed from V and 7 bases from J, the gap between germline ends came to 15 bases. Germline CDR1 GTSNPN, CDR2 SVGIG (reference sequence). The CDR3 runs to 14 residues. CDR3: CAWSPTMREQPQHF. The CDR3 nucleotides are TGTGCCTGGAGTCCAACCATGAGGGAGCAGCCCCAGCATTTT.

This clonotype was seen repeatedly, ten times or more. CDR3 loop: CSVHTGELFF. CDR3 DNA sequence: TGCAGCGTTCACACCGGGGAGCTGTTTTTT. V usage is TRBV29-1 and J usage is TRBJ2-2, with no clear D. Germline CDR1 is SQVTM and CDR2 is ANQGSEA. The CDR3 is 10 residues long. V was trimmed by 5 bases and J by 3 bases, leaving 1 base between them.

This clonotype has at least ten counts. The chain is built from TRBV20-1 and TRBJ2-7; D ambiguous. Germline values: CDR1 DFQATT, CDR2 SNEGSKA (reference sequence). The CDR3 has 13 amino acids. The V gene lost 3 bases and the J gene lost 0 bases, with 9 bases spanning the gap. The CDR3 region has the DNA TGCAGTGCTAGGGGTCCTAGCTCCTACGAGCAGTACTTC. Its protein product is CSARGPSSYEQYF.

The V call is TRBV20-1, the J call TRBJ2-3, with TRBD2 matching over 11 bases. Losses at the gene ends were 3 bases for V and 5 bases for J; bases not matched to a gene: 4. The length of the CDR3 is 14 residues. CDR1 and CDR2 from the germline V gene are DFQATT and SNEGSKA (reference sequence). The DNA for the CDR3 is TGCAGTGCTAGCTACGGACTAGCGGGAGATACGCAGTATTTT. Amino acids: CSASYGLAGDTQYF.

This sequence joins TRBV5-5 and TRBJ2-3; maybe TRBD1 (6 bases). The length of the CDR3 is 15 residues. V was clipped by 3 bases and J by 0 bases, with 11 bases between them. Germline lookup yields CDR1 SGHKS and CDR2 YYEKEE (reference sequence). The DNA of the CDR3 is TGTGCCAGCAGCTCCCGGGACACAAGCACAGATACGCAGTATTTT. Protein sequence: CASSSRDTSTDTQYF.